One TCR beta chain is described in this entry. The antigen is unknown. V was clipped by 4 bases and J by 6 bases; unmatched bases: 4. Germline loops: CDR1 SGHNT, CDR2 YENEEA. This CDR3 comprises 13 residues. This specimen comes from a study of beta chain features in type 1 diabetes. Sequencing targeted expressed TCRB transcripts, as all isolated RNA had been reverse transcribed. Sequencing used immunoSEQ multiplex PCR; TCRdb keeps in-frame clones, though not all of them. The sample consists of a few hundred thousand clones, over 8.5% of them appearing once. Study results and limitations: TCRB CDR3s from Type 1 diabetes patients were moderately but significantly shorter in all four CD4+ subsets.

This clonotype was sampled from a young man with type 1 diabetes. The V gene is TRBV11-3, the J gene TRBJ2-3; 7 positions match TRBD1. The sequencing input was central memory CD4+ T cells from blood. In DNA form, the CDR3 reads TGTGCCAGCAGCTCCGAACAGGGGGATACGCAGTATTTT. Encoded protein: CASSSEQGDTQYF.